This T cell receptor (beta chain) was captured by sequencing in a study of technical replicates of blood from four donors. The V gene lost 6 bases and the J gene lost 7 bases, with 22 bases spanning the gap. CDR1 is MNHEY, CDR2 SMNVEV, per germline (reference sequence). The CDR3 length is 16 residues. TCRdb keeps only in-frame clones here, not all; method: immunoSEQ multiplex PCR. This table holds 85,000 to 100,000 clones, approximately 96% found once. The clonotype originates from a human donor in good health. Sequencing input: T cells isolated from PBMCs. This chain connects TRBV27 to TRBJ2-1; maybe TRBD2 (6 bases). CDR3 residues: CASRISAEGGLNEQFF. CDR3 nucleotides: TGTGCCAGCAGAATTAGCGCTGAGGGAGGATTAAATGAGCAGTTCTTC.